These 20 T cell receptor beta chains were all obtained from the same sample, sequenced in a study of shared clonotypes between healthy human individuals. The table came from immunoSEQ multiplex PCR; TCRdb's copy has only in-frame clones and leaves some out. The data show fewer than 2.5 million clones, with roughly 93% seen just once and roughly 0.36% held by the top ten. Sequenced sample: naive CD4+ T cells from PBMCs. Described subset: CD45RA+ positively selected. The receptors here all came from a man younger than 35 in good health. Some clones in this sample may be carry-over from other donors' samples.

The chain carries TRBV19 and TRBJ1-1, with D perhaps TRBD1 (5 bases). V was pared by 5 bases and J by 0 bases, with 10 bases between. Germline CDR1 LNHDA, CDR2 SQIVND (reference sequence). This CDR3 spans 14 amino acids. The chain's CDR3 is CASSWGRMNTEAFF. The DNA for the CDR3 is TGTGCCAGTAGTTGGGGACGTATGAACACTGAAGCTTTCTTT.

The chain couples TRBV5-6 to TRBJ1-1; D may be TRBD1 (6 bases). CDR1 is SGHDT and CDR2 is YYEEEE in the germline V gene. This CDR3 contains 15 residues. V lost 4 bases and J 1 base, leaving 14 bases between the germline ends. For the CDR3, the DNA is TGTGCCAGCAGCGATTCGAGCAGGGGGAACACTGAAGCTTTCTTT. Translating it yields CASSDSSRGNTEAFF.

In DNA form, the CDR3 reads TGTGCCAGCACCGACGGGACTACACTTTTATCGCAGTACTTC. Residues: CASTDGTTLLSQYF. The chain uses TRBV5-8 and TRBJ2-7; the match to TRBD2 covers 7 bases. The V and J ends lost 6 bases and 9 bases, in that order; junction bases with no gene match: 15. CDR3 length: 14 residues. CDR1 SGHTS and CDR2 YDEGEE come from the germline V gene.

A word on this clone: At one end, the junction sequence differs from germline, possibly due to a read error. The V gene is TRBV27, the J gene TRBJ2-7; tentatively, D is TRBD2 (6 bases). This CDR3 has 15 amino acids. Germline V lookup: CDR1 MNHEY, CDR2 SMNVEV (reference sequence). CDR3 DNA sequence: TGTGCCAGTAGTTCTTTGGGGGGTTTCGGTTACGAGCAGTACTTC. Translated, it gives CASSSLGGFGYEQYF.

CDR3 sequence: CASSLMGQGPGNEQFF. Here the CDR3 DNA reads TGCGCCAGCAGCTTGATGGGACAGGGTCCGGGCAATGAGCAGTTCTTC. J is TRBJ2-1 and V is TRBV5-1; 9 bases map to TRBD1. The CDR3 has 16 amino acids. Germline V CDR1 and CDR2: SGHRS, YFSETQ. V was clipped by 1 base and J by 6 bases; unmatched bases: 8. The whole variable domain, remainder taken from reference TRBV5-1 and TRBJ2-1, is KAGVTQTPRYLIKTRGQQVTLSCSPISGHRSVSWYQQTPGQGLQFLFEYFSETQRNKGNFPGRFSGRQFSNSRSEMNVSTLELGDSALYLCASSLMGQGPGNEQFFGPGTRLTVL.

The chain has TRBV11-3 and TRBJ2-7; D is unclear. Trimming cost V 0 bases and J 3 bases, with 9 bases left between them. This CDR3 is built from 14 residues. CDR1 is SGHNT, CDR2 YENEEA, per germline. The CDR3 DNA is TGTGCCAGCAGCTTAGAATCCGAAGGCTACGAGCAGTACTTC. Translated, it gives CASSLESEGYEQYF. Variable domain in full (rest from reference TRBV11-3 and TRBJ2-7): EAGVVQSPRYKIIEKKQPVAFWCNPISGHNTLYWYLQNLGQGPELLIRYENEEAVDDSQLPKDRFSAERLKGVDSTLKIQPAELGDSAVYLCASSLESEGYEQYFGPGTRLTVT.

The gene calls are TRBV10-3 and TRBJ2-7; TRBD2 matches 9 bases. The junction had 7 bases not matched to a gene; V was cut back by 1 base and J by 9 bases. Germline V gene data show CDR1 as ENHRY and CDR2 as SYGVKD. The CDR3 spans 14 residues. The CDR3: CAISEFASGTGQYF. In DNA form, the CDR3 reads TGTGCCATCAGTGAGTTTGCTAGCGGGACTGGGCAGTACTTC.

V usage is TRBV7-6 and J usage is TRBJ1-3, with D uncertain. Per the germline V gene, CDR1 is SGHVS and CDR2 is FNYEAQ. The CDR3 length is 14 residues. Trimming took 4 bases from V and 0 from J, leaving 7 bases between them. The CDR3 DNA is TGTGCCAGCAGCTCCCTCAACTCTGGAAACACCATATATTTT. Protein sequence: CASSSLNSGNTIYF.

V usage is TRBV7-3 and J usage is TRBJ2-3, with D hard to call. The CDR3 totals 13 residues. From germline, CDR1 is SGHTA and CDR2 FQGTGA. Deletions cut 2 bases from V and 2 bases from J, with 5 bases between. As DNA, the CDR3 is TGTGCCAGCAGCTTAGGGGTCACAGATACGCAGTATTTT. As protein: CASSLGVTDTQYF. The entire variable domain, with the rest obtained from reference TRBV7-3 and TRBJ2-3, is as follows: GAGVSQTPSNKVTEKGKYVELRCDPISGHTALYWYRQSLGQGPEFLIYFQGTGAADDSGLPNDRFFAVRPEGSVSTLKIQRTERGDSAVYLCASSLGVTDTQYFGPGTRLTVL.

The chain joins TRBV1 to TRBJ1-1; the table's D call, TRBD1, was not checked against the DNA. TRBV1 is a pseudogene segment. This CDR3 comprises 13 residues. This CDR3 is CTSTRTGGTEAFF. CDR3 sequence (DNA): TGCACCAGCACCCGGACAGGTGGCACTGAAGCTTTCTTT.

This chain uses TRBV7-6 with TRBJ2-7, with D possibly matching TRBD2 (6 bases). Between the trimmed V and J ends, which lost 2 bases and 0 bases, there was a span of 14 bases. Germline V gives CDR1 SGHVS, CDR2 FNYEAQ. The CDR3 consists of 16 residues. CDR3 nucleotides: TGTGCCAGCAGCTTACGAGGGACTGAAAGCTCCTACGAGCAGTACTTC. Amino acid sequence: CASSLRGTESSYEQYF.

V and J are TRBV2 and TRBJ2-7; D is unresolved. Germline V gene lookup returns CDR1 SNHLY and CDR2 FYNNEI. V lost 6 bases to trimming and J lost 5 bases, with 14 bases between them. The CDR3 consists of 13 residues. In DNA, the CDR3 is TGTGCCAGCAGGGTGATGGGTGGAAACGAGCAGTACTTC. Translation gives CASRVMGGNEQYF.

A few counts support this clone. This chain connects TRBV7-3 to TRBJ1-1; the match to TRBD1 covers 8 bases. V was clipped by 2 bases and J by 3 bases; unmatched bases: 5. The CDR3 has 15 amino acids. Germline CDR1 and CDR2: SGHTA and FQGTGA. The CDR3 sequence: CASSLGTGIYTEAFF. DNA for the CDR3: TGTGCCAGCAGCTTAGGGACAGGAATTTACACTGAAGCTTTCTTT.

This chain uses TRBV27 with TRBJ2-7; weak D call: TRBD1 (5 bases). The V and J ends lost 2 bases and 7 bases respectively, with 15 bases between them. Per germline, CDR1 MNHEY and CDR2 SMNVEV (reference sequence). The length of the CDR3 is 14 residues. DNA for the CDR3: TGTGCCAGCAGTTTAGCAGGGTCTCTAAGTGAGCAGTACTTC. Encoded protein: CASSLAGSLSEQYF.

This clone was recorded once. The chain combines TRBV29-1 with TRBJ2-7; 10 bases match TRBD2. The CDR3 is 13 residues long. V was pared by 5 bases and J by 4 bases, with 5 bases of the junction left unmatched. Germline values: CDR1 SQVTM, CDR2 ANQGSEA. In nucleotides, the CDR3 is TGCAGCGTTAGGGGACTAGCGTATTACGAGCAGTACTTC. This sequence encodes CSVRGLAYYEQYF.

The chain uses TRBV6-5 and TRBJ2-4; D call uncertain. Trimming removed 6 bases from V and 0 bases from J, with 12 bases in between. Per germline, CDR1 MNHEY and CDR2 SVGAGI. CDR3 size: 15 residues. The CDR3 DNA sequence: TGTGCCAGCAGCTTAGTCCGGCTAGCCAAAAACATTCAGTACTTC. This translates into CASSLVRLAKNIQYF.

Only one count was recorded for this clone. This rearrangement joins TRBV10-3 to TRBJ2-7; the match to TRBD2 covers 9 bases. The V gene end was trimmed by 7 bases and the J gene end by 6 bases; junction bases not matched to a gene: 10. CDR1 and CDR2 (germline): ENHRY, SYGVKD. CDR3 length: 14 amino acids. The DNA of the CDR3 is TGTGCCATCAATCCGGGACTAGCAGGAAGCGAGCAGTACTTC. Its protein product is CAINPGLAGSEQYF.

The chain couples TRBV5-1 to TRBJ1-4; the match to TRBD1 covers 9 bases. Germline V lookup: CDR1 SGHRS, CDR2 YFSETQ. CDR3 length: 15 amino acids. The trim removed 6 bases at V and 6 bases at J, leaving 9 bases unmatched. DNA of the CDR3: TGCGCCAGCAACTCCGGGACAGGGCCGGATGAAAAACTGTTTTTT. This sequence encodes CASNSGTGPDEKLFF. The entire variable domain, with the rest obtained from reference TRBV5-1 and TRBJ1-4, is as follows: KAGVTQTPRYLIKTRGQQVTLSCSPISGHRSVSWYQQTPGQGLQFLFEYFSETQRNKGNFPGRFSGRQFSNSRSEMNVSTLELGDSALYLCASNSGTGPDEKLFFGSGTQLSVL.

This chain links TRBV28 with TRBJ1-4; possibly TRBD1 for D (6 bases). Germline V gene sequence: CDR1 MDHEN, CDR2 SYDVKM. This CDR3 is 12 amino acids long. Between the trimmed V and J ends, which lost 10 bases and 5 bases, there was a span of 11 bases. The CDR3, as DNA: TGTGCCACCCGACAGGCAAATGAAAAACTGTTTTTT. This codes for CATRQANEKLFF.

The CDR3 loop is CASSLNSRLAGGPGSYEQYF. As DNA, the CDR3 is TGCGCCAGCAGCTTGAATTCGAGACTAGCGGGAGGGCCCGGGTCCTACGAGCAGTACTTC. The V gene is TRBV5-1, the J gene TRBJ2-7; 14 nucleotides align to TRBD2. The CDR3 length is 20 residues. Per the germline V gene, CDR1 is SGHRS and CDR2 is YFSETQ. V was clipped by 1 base and J by 1 base; unmatched bases: 13.